This T cell receptor beta chain was captured in a study of OX40 agonist ivuxolimab in advanced cancers. Generated by immunoSEQ multiplex PCR, the TCRdb table keeps only in-frame clones and is missing some. The data hold 15,000 to 25,000 clones, with over 70% observed a single time. The sequence derives from an adult with an advanced solid tumor such as melanoma, head and neck, liver or kidney cancer. Sequencing used CD4+ or CD8+ T cells sorted from blood, obtained in a trial of the OX40 agonist ivuxolimab.

The CDR3 reads CASSIGARAIYNEQFF. The DNA of the CDR3 is TGTGCCAGTAGTATAGGGGCGAGGGCCATTTACAATGAGCAGTTCTTC. The J gene is TRBJ2-1, the V gene TRBV19; tentatively, D is TRBD2 (5 bases). V dropped 1 base and J dropped 4 bases, with 14 bases sitting between them. Looked up from germline, CDR1 is LNHDA and CDR2 is SQIVND (reference sequence). This CDR3 has 16 residues.